This TCR beta chain was documented in a study of shared clonotypes between healthy human individuals. Study at large: CD4 naive and memory got three plates each, CD8 naive two, CD8 memory one.

The CDR3 loop spans 11 amino acids. Germline CDR1 reads MNHEY; CDR2 reads SVGAGI. V shed 6 bases and J 12 bases; nucleotides not matched to a gene: 6. The authors ran the assay at deep level. Replicate PCRs run on sorted subsets employed 200 ng DNA, about 27,000 T cell genomes. Clones were read by immunoSEQ multiplex PCR, and TCRdb kept only the in-frame ones, dropping some. The data hold approximately 980,000 clones, with approximately 76% observed a single time. HIV-negative, healthy adults without recent acute infections or vaccinations were the donors. The sample taken for sequencing was memory CD4+ T cells sorted from blood. Subset here: CD45RA-negative fraction. This receptor was taken from a man younger than 35 in good health. This chain connects TRBV6-5 to TRBJ2-7; 9 bases fit TRBD1. This chain's CDR3 is CASSSGTGRYF. The CDR3 DNA follows: TGTGCCAGCAGCTCAGGGACAGGGAGGTACTTC.